This T cell receptor (beta chain) stems from a study of cytomegalovirus exposure and HLA in healthy donors. PCR used 60 Vbeta primers and 13 Jbeta primers. Original data processing: A later analysis tallied tens of millions of unique TCR beta chains, around 11 million of them shared. TCRdb keeps only in-frame clones here, not all; method: immunoSEQ multiplex PCR. V, J and clone size are those of that table, while D and trimming were read from the DNA. Of about 180,000 clones detected, approximately 80% appear once; the ten largest clones hold 1.3% to 1.5%. The study's findings and limits: Cytomegalovirus status was reportedly diagnosed by the classifier with high sensitivity and specificity. The majority of CMV-associated TCR beta chains were reported as apparently HLA-restricted in a later analysis. In a later analysis, TCR beta V- and J-gene trimming showed a link to a missense DCLRE1C variant.

This clone was seen just once. Its antigen is not known. Sequencing was done on a sample of PBMCs. This clonotype was obtained from a girl aged 10 to 17 in good health and CMV-seropositive.

This CDR3 reads CASRRLGGTGELFF. The CDR3 DNA reads TGTGCCAGCAGGAGACTAGGTGGCACCGGGGAGCTGTTTTTT. This chain uses TRBV6-5 with TRBJ2-2; D is perhaps TRBD2 (6 bases). The germline V and J ends were trimmed by 6 bases and 4 bases, with 12 bases remaining between them. This CDR3 is built from 14 residues. In germline, CDR1 is MNHEY, CDR2 SVGAGI.